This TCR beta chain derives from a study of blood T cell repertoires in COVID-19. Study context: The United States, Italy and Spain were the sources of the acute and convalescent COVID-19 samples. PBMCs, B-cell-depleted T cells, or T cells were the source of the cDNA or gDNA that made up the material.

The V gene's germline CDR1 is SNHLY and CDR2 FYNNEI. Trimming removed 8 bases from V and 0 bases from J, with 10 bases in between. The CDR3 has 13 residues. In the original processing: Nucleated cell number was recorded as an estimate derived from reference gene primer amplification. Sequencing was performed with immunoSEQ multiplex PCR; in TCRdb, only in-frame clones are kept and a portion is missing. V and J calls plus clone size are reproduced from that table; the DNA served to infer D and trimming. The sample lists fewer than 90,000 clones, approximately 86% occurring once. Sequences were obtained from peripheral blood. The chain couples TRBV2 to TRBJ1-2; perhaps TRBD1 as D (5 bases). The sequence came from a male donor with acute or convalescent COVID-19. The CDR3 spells CASERDSNYGYTF. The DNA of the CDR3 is TGTGCCAGCGAGAGGGACTCTAACTATGGCTACACCTTC.